The 13 T cell receptor beta chains given below trace back to one sample, sequenced in a study of T-cell reconstitution after alpha-beta-depleted transplantation in children. TCRbeta library construction was performed incorporating unique molecular identifiers. TCRdb analysed the PCR reads with MiXCR anew, one entry per CDR3 protein. The sample records around 180,000 distinct CDR3 sequences, approximately 12% being singletons. Sample: PBMCs, taken before TCRalphabeta/CD19-depleted stem cell transplant. The origin of the receptors is a boy aged 2 to 10 with acute myeloid leukemia, due to receive a stem cell transplant.

In its sample, this clonotype was seen many times. This chain's CDR3 is CSATGNNEQFF. Here the CDR3 DNA reads TGCAGTGCTACAGGGAACAATGAGCAGTTCTTC. V is TRBV20-1 and J is TRBJ2-1; D possibly corresponds to TRBD1 (5 bases). The germline CDR1 and CDR2 sequences are DFQATT and SNEGSKA (reference sequence). The CDR3 has 11 amino acids. Trimming took 4 bases from V and 5 from J, leaving 6 bases between them.

In this sample, this clonotype turned up many times. The rearrangement joins TRBV5-1 to TRBJ2-5, with D possibly being TRBD2 (5 bases). CDR1 and CDR2 (germline): SGHRS, YFSETQ. The CDR3 has 16 amino acids. Trimming stripped 2 bases from V and 5 bases from J, with 19 bases between. CDR3: CASSLGWRNGLETQYF. Here the CDR3 DNA reads TGCGCCAGCAGCTTAGGATGGAGGAACGGCCTGGAGACCCAGTACTTC.

This clonotype was seen many times. The CDR3 region is CASSLEGTSRNEQFF. In DNA, the CDR3 is TGTGCCAGCAGCTTAGAAGGGACTAGCAGGAATGAGCAGTTCTTC. This chain uses TRBV7-2 with TRBJ2-1; 9 bases map to TRBD2. Germline CDR1 reads SGHTA; CDR2 reads FQGNSA. After removal of 1 base from V and 7 bases from J, the junction contained 5 bases not matched to a gene. The CDR3 is 15 residues long.

The chain joins TRBV29-1 to TRBJ2-2; no definite D call. The germline CDR1 and CDR2 sequences are SQVTM and ANQGSEA. CDR3 length equals 11 residues. Trimming took off 6 bases at V and 8 bases at J, with 10 bases between the two ends. The CDR3 sequence is CSVASTGELFF. The CDR3 bases are TGCAGCGTCGCCAGTACGGGGGAGCTGTTTTTT.

This clonotype was counted many times. The rearrangement uses TRBV15 and TRBJ2-3; D is unresolved. CDR3 length: 15 amino acids. The germline V and J ends were trimmed by 3 bases and 0 bases, with 10 bases remaining between them. From germline, CDR1 is LNHNV and CDR2 YYDKDF (reference sequence). CDR3 nucleotides: TGTGCCACCAGCAGCCCAGAATCTAGCACAGATACGCAGTATTTT. This gives the protein CATSSPESSTDTQYF.

This clonotype was seen only once. A much larger clone differs from this one at a single base, so this may be a read error. Lacking the conserved final phenylalanine or tryptophan, this CDR3 likely reflects a read error. The V gene is TRBV4-1, the J gene TRBJ2-3; 9 nucleotides align to TRBD2. The V gene end was trimmed by 5 bases and the J gene end by 0 bases; junction bases not matched to a gene: 12. Germline CDR1 is MGHRA and CDR2 is YSYEKL. The CDR3 is 18 amino acids. The DNA for the CDR3 is TGCGCCAGCAGCTCCGCAGCGGGACTAGCAGATAGCACAGATACGCAGTATTTA. Translation gives CASSSAAGLADSTDTQYL.

This clonotype was recorded at least ten times. J is TRBJ1-2 and V is TRBV15; D call uncertain. The CDR3 has 17 residues. The ends were cut back, 2 bases at V and 7 bases at J, with 23 bases in the middle. Per germline, CDR1 LNHNV and CDR2 YYDKDF (reference sequence). CDR3 amino acids: CATSRRAGLEETGGYTF. The CDR3 coding sequence is TGTGCCACCAGCAGAAGGGCCGGCTTGGAGGAGACCGGTGGCTACACCTTC. Drawing the rest from reference TRBV15 and TRBJ1-2, the complete variable domain is DAMVIQNPRYQVTQFGKPVTLSCSQTLNHNVMYWYQQKSSQAPKLLFHYYDKDFNNEADTPDNFQSRRPNTSFCFLDIRSPGLGDTAMYLCATSRRAGLEETGGYTFGSGTRLTVV.

As regards this clonotype: One base away lies a much larger clone, so this may be a sequencing read error. The CDR3 spells CASSQVLAGGRNEQIF. Here the CDR3 DNA reads TGTGCCAGCAGCCAAGTTTTAGCGGGGGGCAGGAATGAGCAGATCTTC. The chain has TRBV3-1 and TRBJ2-1; 10 bases are a match to TRBD2. CDR1 and CDR2 (germline): LGHDT, YNNKEL (reference sequence). This CDR3 contains 16 residues.

The table lists this clonotype with many counts. V usage is TRBV9 and J usage is TRBJ1-2; TRBD1 aligns across 8 bases. V gave up 3 bases and J gave up 2 bases; unmatched junction bases: 6. Germline CDR1 reads SGDLS; CDR2 reads YYNGEE. This CDR3 comprises 15 residues. CDR3 loop: CASSAADRANYGYTF. The CDR3, as DNA: TGTGCCAGCAGCGCAGCGGACAGGGCCAACTATGGCTACACCTTC.

This clonotype was recorded at least ten times. The chain links TRBV5-1 to TRBJ2-7, with D tentatively TRBD2 (6 bases). CDR3 size: 15 residues. The V and J ends lost 5 bases and 4 bases respectively, with 19 bases between them. Germline V gene sequence: CDR1 SGHRS, CDR2 YFSETQ. The CDR3 sequence: CASSASAGSTYEQYF. As DNA, the CDR3 is TGCGCCAGCAGTGCTTCCGCCGGGAGTACGTACGAGCAGTACTTC.

This clonotype has ten or more counts. The gene calls are TRBV7-6 and TRBJ2-6; no firm D call. The germline V gene has CDR1 SGHVS and CDR2 FNYEAQ. The CDR3 loop spans 16 amino acids. V was cut by 1 base and J by 0 bases, with 7 bases left in between. For the CDR3, the DNA is TGTGCCAGCAGCTTAGTCGCCAGCTCTGGGGCCAACGTCCTGACTTTC. Translation: CASSLVASSGANVLTF.

This clonotype showed up many times. V and J are TRBV28 and TRBJ2-7; 7 bases agree with TRBD1. CDR1 MDHEN and CDR2 SYDVKM come from the germline V gene. Trimming took 5 bases from V and 12 from J; bases not matched to a gene: 13. This CDR3 has 13 residues. The CDR3 spells CASSPGTERDWYF. The CDR3 bases are TGTGCCAGCAGTCCCGGGACAGAACGCGACTGGTACTTC.

This clonotype showed up many times. This sequence joins TRBV5-5 and TRBJ1-1, with D unclear. The germline V and J ends were trimmed by 0 bases and 2 bases, with 11 bases remaining between them. Germline assignment: CDR1 SGHKS and CDR2 YYEKEE (reference sequence). This CDR3 spans 15 amino acids. In nucleotides, the CDR3 is TGTGCCAGCAGCTTGGCGCGACGTGGAAACACTGAAGCTTTCTTT. Amino acid sequence: CASSLARRGNTEAFF.